This TCR beta chain was captured by sequencing in a study of blood T cells in healthy people across ages. Germline-derived CDR1 and CDR2 are MNHEY and SVGEGT. The CDR3 loop spans 14 amino acids. Losses at the gene ends were 10 bases for V and 0 bases for J; bases not matched to a gene: 7. PCR was performed a second time for roughly 7 to 11 cycles using a sample-barcoded 5' primer and a J-beta primer mix. One entry per CDR3 protein results from TCRdb running MiXCR on the 5' RACE reads. Found here are some 700,000 distinct CDR3 sequences, around 46% of them singletons; the top ten hold 20% to 25%. Sequencing was performed on blood. The source is a woman aged 60-75 years in good health. J is TRBJ2-3 and V is TRBV6-2 or TRBV6-3; 7 bases are a match to TRBD2. CDR3 sequence: CATHKRGSTDTQYF. The CDR3, as DNA: TGTGCCACCCATAAGCGGGGAAGCACAGATACGCAGTATTTT.